This passage covers 10 T cell receptor beta chains from one sample sequenced in a study of blood T cell repertoires in COVID-19. The data were produced by immunoSEQ multiplex PCR, yet TCRdb's version contains in-frame clones alone and is incomplete. The repertoire consists of roughly 75,000 clones, with approximately 80% occurring once and the leading ten covering 28%. Sequenced material: peripheral blood. Receptor source: a man in his 70s with acute or convalescent COVID-19.

The chain joins TRBV3-1 (or the pseudogene TRBV3-2) to TRBJ1-4; tentatively, D is TRBD1 (5 bases). Germline assignment: CDR1 LGHDT and CDR2 YNNKEL (reference sequence). The CDR3 covers 11 residues. V was clipped by 1 base and J by 12 bases, with 6 bases between them. The CDR3 spells CASSQGGELFF. CDR3 DNA sequence: TGTGCCAGCAGCCAAGGGGGGGAACTGTTTTTT.

This chain connects TRBV4-3 to TRBJ2-7, with 9 bases that match TRBD2. This CDR3 region has 16 residues. The trim removed 0 bases at V and 3 bases at J, leaving 6 bases unmatched. Germline CDR1 is LGHNA and CDR2 is YSLEER. The chain's CDR3 is CASSQDFPSGNYEQYF. CDR3 DNA: TGCGCCAGCAGCCAAGATTTCCCTAGCGGGAACTACGAGCAGTACTTC.

There are a few counts of this clone. The chain combines TRBV19 with TRBJ1-2, with 7 bases aligning to TRBD1. After removal of 3 bases from V and 1 base from J, the junction contained 5 bases not matched to a gene. This CDR3 region has 15 residues. Germline assignment: CDR1 LNHDA and CDR2 SQIVND (reference sequence). CDR3 sequence: CASSMNRGNNYGYTF. In DNA form, the CDR3 reads TGTGCCAGTAGTATGAACAGGGGTAATAACTATGGCTACACCTTC. Full variable domain (rest looked up from reference TRBV19 and TRBJ1-2): DGGITQSPKYLFRKEGQNVTLSCEQNLNHDAMYWYRQDPGQGLRLIYYSQIVNDFQKGDIAEGYSVSREKKESFPLTVTSAQKNPTAFYLCASSMNRGNNYGYTFGSGTRLTVV.

The V gene is TRBV6-2 or TRBV6-3, the J gene TRBJ1-2; no definite D call. Germline CDR1 reads MNHEY; CDR2 reads SVGEGT. The CDR3 totals 14 residues. Trimming removed 2 bases from V and 1 base from J, with 8 bases in between. The CDR3 region has the DNA TGTGCCAGCAGTTACAACACCGTTAACTATGGCTACACCTTC. Protein product: CASSYNTVNYGYTF.

The V call is TRBV9, the J call TRBJ1-4, with 7 bases that match TRBD1. Per the germline V gene, CDR1 is SGDLS and CDR2 is YYNGEE. CDR3 length equals 14 residues. Unmatched junction bases numbered 7, after V lost 7 bases and J lost 4 bases. DNA for the CDR3: TGTGCCAGCGGTGGACAGGCGAGTAATGAAAAACTGTTTTTT. Its translation: CASGGQASNEKLFF.

This chain joins TRBV14 and TRBJ1-1; tentatively, D is TRBD1 (6 bases). This CDR3 contains 16 residues. V lost 3 bases, J lost 2 bases, and 16 bases lay in between. CDR1 and CDR2 (germline): SGHDN, FVKESK. This CDR3 reads CASSHPTGTPNTEAFF. The DNA for the CDR3 is TGTGCCAGCAGCCATCCTACCGGGACACCAAACACTGAAGCTTTCTTT.

The chain uses TRBV6-1 and TRBJ2-7; 9 bases map to TRBD1. Losses at the gene ends were 4 bases for V and 2 bases for J; bases not matched to a gene: 12. This CDR3 has 17 amino acids. The germline gives CDR1 MNHNS, CDR2 SASEGT. The CDR3 coding sequence is TGTGCCAGCAGTGGTAATACAGGGGGCGCTAATACCTACGAGCAGTACTTC. Its translation is CASSGNTGGANTYEQYF.

The CDR3 region has the DNA TGTGCCAGCTCACGGGATGGACAACCCTACGAGCAGTACTTC. This encodes CASSRDGQPYEQYF. The chain joins TRBV18 to TRBJ2-7; TRBD1 might be the D (5 bases). The CDR3 is 14 amino acids. Germline-derived CDR1 and CDR2 are KGHSH and LQKENI. Trimming stripped 4 bases from V and 2 bases from J, with 12 bases between.

This clone was picked up one time. V usage is TRBV9 and J usage is TRBJ2-5; 9 bases match TRBD2. The germline gives CDR1 SGDLS, CDR2 YYNGEE. This CDR3 has 13 amino acids. The J segment lost 5 bases and the V segment lost 7 bases, leaving 6 bases of the junction unmatched. CDR3 amino acids: CASAGGPEETQYF. CDR3 in DNA: TGTGCCAGCGCGGGAGGGCCGGAGGAGACCCAGTACTTC.

J is TRBJ1-3 and V is TRBV28, with D uncertain. Germline CDR1 is MDHEN and CDR2 is SYDVKM. CDR3 size: 15 residues. The V end was cut by 7 bases, the J end by 2 bases, with 15 bases between. The CDR3 DNA follows: TGTGCCAGCAACCCCAGAGCCGGGACTGGAAACACCATATATTTT. Translated: CASNPRAGTGNTIYF.